These 20 T cell receptor beta chains were all obtained from the same sample, sequenced in a study of identical twins. TCRdb used MiXCR to reprocess the 5' RACE reads, holding one entry per CDR3 protein. The table shows about 290,000 distinct CDR3 sequences, with 7.5% to 9.5% occurring only once. These data are also associated with another study on yellow fever vaccine responses in identical twins.

Source material: CD8+ T cells sorted from blood. All receptors derive from a woman in her late teens or twenties in good health.

This clonotype was seen ten or more times. The chain links TRBV12-3 or TRBV12-4 to TRBJ2-1; TRBD1 matches at 8 bases. The J segment lost 8 bases and the V segment lost 3 bases, leaving 15 bases of the junction unmatched. The CDR3 extends over 17 amino acids. This CDR3 is CASSFARMRQGSDEQFF. CDR3 sequence (DNA): TGTGCCAGCAGTTTTGCCAGAATGCGACAGGGGTCAGATGAGCAGTTCTTC.

The chain uses TRBV7-9 and TRBJ2-7; D possibly corresponds to TRBD1 (6 bases). The CDR3 is 12 residues long. V was cut by 8 bases and J by 6 bases, with 14 bases left in between. CDR1 and CDR2 from the germline V gene are SEHNR and FQNEAQ (reference sequence). The CDR3 DNA follows: TGTGCCAGCGGCTCCAGGGGTCTCGAGCAGTACTTC. It is translated as CASGSRGLEQYF.

V gene TRBV30 combines with J gene TRBJ2-7, with D maybe TRBD1 (5 bases). Trimming shortened V by 4 bases and J by 2 bases, and 9 bases separated the two germline ends. The CDR3 loop spans 12 amino acids. The germline CDR1 and CDR2 sequences are GTSNPN and SVGIG (reference sequence). This CDR3 reads CAWMKGPYEQYF. Here the CDR3 DNA reads TGTGCCTGGATGAAGGGGCCCTACGAGCAGTACTTC.

This clonotype was counted many times. The chain employs TRBV12-3 or TRBV12-4 and TRBJ2-1; D uncertain. The CDR3 runs 13 residues. V lost 4 bases and J lost 3, with 7 bases in between. The CDR3 is CASSYRLYNEQFF. The CDR3 region has the DNA TGTGCCAGCAGTTACCGGCTCTACAATGAGCAGTTCTTC.

This clonotype was observed at least ten times. Here the CDR3 DNA reads TGCAGTGCTTCACGGACTAGCGGGGGTCCCAGCACAGATACGCAGTATTTT. Protein sequence: CSASRTSGGPSTDTQYF. V usage is TRBV20-1 and J usage is TRBJ2-3; 13 nucleotides align to TRBD2. Germline V lookup: CDR1 DFQATT, CDR2 SNEGSKA (reference sequence). This CDR3 comprises 17 residues. The V and J ends lost 5 bases and 0 bases, in that order; junction bases with no gene match: 8.

This clonotype is labeled medium-sized. The genes are TRBV6-2 or TRBV6-3 and TRBJ2-1, with TRBD1 identical over 9 bases. The CDR3 is made up of 15 amino acids. CDR1 is MNHEY, CDR2 SVGEGT, per germline. With V trimmed by 4 bases and J by 9 bases, 10 bases remained unmatched. CDR3 nucleotides: TGTGCCAGCAGTTTAAGTCCGGACAGGGGCGGTGAGCAGTTCTTC. Its translation is CASSLSPDRGGEQFF.

This clonotype was seen more than once but under ten times. This chain joins TRBV7-9 and TRBJ2-3, with 9 positions matching TRBD2. After removal of 8 bases from V and 4 bases from J, the junction contained 13 bases not matched to a gene. Germline loops: CDR1 SEHNR, CDR2 FQNEAQ (reference sequence). The CDR3 length is 16 residues. CDR3 residues: CASPPTREGRSDTQYF. DNA of the CDR3: TGTGCCAGCCCCCCCACGCGGGAGGGCCGGTCAGATACGCAGTATTTT.

Concerning this clonotype: Germline is not matched at one junction end, which may reflect a read error. The rearrangement uses TRBV10-3 and TRBJ1-1; tentative D call: TRBD1 (6 bases). The CDR3 spans 12 residues. The germline gives CDR1 ENHRY, CDR2 SYGVKD. The CDR3 nucleotides are TGTGCCACCACAGGGTTGAACTCTGAAGCTTTCTTT. Translating gives CATTGLNSEAFF.

This rearrangement joins TRBV30 to TRBJ2-2; no clear D gene. This CDR3 is 13 amino acids long. The germline V gene has CDR1 GTSNPN and CDR2 SVGIG (reference sequence). Deletions cut 8 bases from V and 8 bases from J, with 18 bases between. The CDR3 here is CAAATTLGGELFF. CDR3 nucleotide sequence: TGTGCCGCGGCGACGACCCTTGGGGGGGAGCTGTTTTTT.

The chain is built from TRBV11-1 and TRBJ2-2; tentative D call: TRBD1 (5 bases). Germline V gene lookup returns CDR1 SGHAT and CDR2 FQDESV (reference sequence). The V gene lost 5 bases and the J gene lost 2 bases, with 24 bases spanning the gap. The CDR3 covers 19 residues. CDR3 in amino acids: CASSQRSKDTFLNTGELFF. For the CDR3, the DNA is TGTGCCAGCAGCCAGCGAAGTAAGGACACCTTCCTAAACACCGGGGAGCTGTTTTTT.

There are a few counts of this clonotype. The chain couples TRBV9 to TRBJ1-1, with D possibly matching TRBD1 (5 bases). The CDR3 contains 13 residues. V gave up 4 bases and J gave up 7 bases, with 14 bases separating them. In germline, CDR1 is SGDLS, CDR2 YYNGEE. The CDR3 region has the DNA TGTGCCAGCAGCCGAACCGGGACGGATGAAGCTTTCTTT. It translates to CASSRTGTDEAFF.

This clonotype came up a few times. The rearrangement uses TRBV10-1 and TRBJ2-1; 12 bases match TRBD1. This CDR3 is 15 amino acids long. After removal of 3 bases from V and 6 bases from J, the junction contained 3 bases not matched to a gene. Germline CDR1 WNHNN, CDR2 SYGVQD (reference sequence). CDR3 residues: CASSDRDRGPNEQFF. The CDR3 nucleotides are TGCGCCAGCAGTGACCGGGACAGGGGGCCCAATGAGCAGTTCTTC.

This clonotype was detected a few times. CDR3 coding DNA: TGTGCCAGCAACAGGTCCCCCCTGGAGACCCAGTACTTC. Translation: CASNRSPLETQYF. The chain recombines TRBV6-1 with TRBJ2-5; possible D gene TRBD1, 5 bases. The CDR3 extends over 13 amino acids. The germline V gene encodes CDR1 MNHNS and CDR2 SASEGT. The V and J ends lost 7 bases and 5 bases respectively, with 14 bases between them.

This clonotype came up many times. Here the CDR3 DNA reads TGCGCCAGCAGCCAAGATCTAGCGGGAGGGCCAGATACGCAGTATTTT. Protein: CASSQDLAGGPDTQYF. The chain has TRBV4-3 and TRBJ2-3, with 12 nucleotides matching TRBD2. Losses at the gene ends were 0 bases for V and 4 bases for J; bases not matched to a gene: 2. The germline V gene encodes CDR1 LGHNA and CDR2 YSLEER. The CDR3 is 16 amino acids.

The table lists this clonotype with many counts. V usage is TRBV7-9 and J usage is TRBJ2-2; TRBD1 might be the D (5 bases). The CDR3 is 15 amino acids. With 4 bases removed from V and 1 base from J, the gap between germline ends came to 10 bases. Per germline, CDR1 SEHNR and CDR2 FQNEAQ (reference sequence). The CDR3 nucleotides read TGTGCCAGCAGCTCCGCAGGGTGGAACACCGGGGAGCTGTTTTTT. It codes for CASSSAGWNTGELFF.

This clonotype appeared many times. This sequence joins TRBV7-2 and TRBJ2-3; unclear D gene. CDR1 and CDR2 (germline): SGHTA, FQGNSA. Trimming cost V 3 bases and J 1 base, with 8 bases left between them. This CDR3 has 14 amino acids. The CDR3 reads CASSFVQGTDTQYF. In nucleotides, the CDR3 is TGTGCCAGCAGCTTCGTGCAAGGCACAGATACGCAGTATTTT.

This clonotype was counted ten times or more. The chain links TRBV7-2 to TRBJ1-5; D uncertain. The CDR3 covers 14 residues. With 1 base removed from V and 3 bases from J, the gap between germline ends came to 7 bases. CDR1 SGHTA and CDR2 FQGNSA come from the germline V gene. This CDR3 reads CASSLGPYNQPQHF. The CDR3 DNA reads as TGTGCCAGCAGCTTAGGTCCGTACAATCAGCCCCAGCATTTT.

This clonotype came up many times. The chain uses TRBV27 and TRBJ1-1; weak D call: TRBD1 (6 bases). The CDR3 length is 14 residues. Germline CDR1 MNHEY, CDR2 SMNVEV (reference sequence). Between the trimmed V and J ends, which lost 2 bases and 2 bases, there was a span of 9 bases. CDR3 protein: CASSLTGANTEAFF. CDR3 nucleotides: TGTGCCAGCAGTTTAACGGGGGCTAACACTGAAGCTTTCTTT.

This clonotype was observed many times. The V call is TRBV6-2 or TRBV6-3, the J call TRBJ2-1; 13 bases are shared with TRBD2. The CDR3 loop spans 18 amino acids. With V trimmed by 4 bases and J by 6 bases, 12 bases remained unmatched. Germline lookup yields CDR1 MNHEY and CDR2 SVGEGT. CDR3: CASSSGLAGSSRGNEQFF. The DNA for the CDR3 is TGTGCCAGCAGTTCGGGACTAGCGGGGTCGAGTAGGGGCAATGAGCAGTTCTTC.

This clonotype has just a few counts. CDR3 residues: CASWGTGTNEQFF. The DNA for the CDR3 is TGTGCCAGCTGGGGCACAGGAACCAATGAGCAGTTCTTC. The chain employs TRBV6-2 or TRBV6-3 and TRBJ2-1; possible D gene TRBD1, 5 bases. The CDR3 totals 13 residues. The V and J ends lost 8 bases and 6 bases respectively, with 14 bases between them. CDR1 and CDR2 (germline): MNHEY, SVGEGT.